This T cell receptor beta chain appears in the sequencing data of a study of cytotoxic CD8 clonotypes in ibrutinib-treated CLL. Study summary: Response samples were obtained once patients had received a median about 11 months of treatment, range 6 to 36.

General study points: Exceeding age-matched healthy donors, baseline clonality also tracked the counts of circulating CD8+ T cells. Contraction or stability on treatment was seen for public clonotypes, which were uncommon.

This table comes from immunoSEQ multiplex PCR, and its TCRdb copy is limited to in-frame clones, with some not included. The sample shows 160,000 or so clones, over 65% of them seen only once. With respect to this clone: The antigen is undetermined.

Germline V gives CDR1 SGHRS, CDR2 YFSETQ. The CDR3 contains 14 residues. Unmatched junction bases numbered 5, after V lost 1 base and J lost 8 bases. The clonotype was recovered from a human donor with chronic lymphocytic leukemia. The sample was PBMCs, taken after 12 months of ibrutinib treatment. The chain employs TRBV5-1 and TRBJ2-1; TRBD2 aligns across 8 bases. The CDR3 nucleotides read TGCGCCAGCAGCTTGTCGGGGGGGGCCGATGAGCAGTTCTTC. It yields the protein CASSLSGGADEQFF.